This T cell receptor (beta chain) was sequenced during a study of early T cells in non-severe SARS-CoV-2 infection. Study information: Chains from this unsorted whole-blood bulk RNA could not be paired.

The protocol attached unique molecular identifiers to individual cDNA molecules. MiXCR, run by TCRdb on the 5' RACE reads, gives a single entry per CDR3 protein. The table includes 80,000 or so distinct CDR3 sequences, 15% to 19% detected once. Study-wide results and caveats: Private and CD4 specificities were missed by VDJdb matching, which favored anti-spike CD8 responses.

In its sample, this clonotype was seen a few times. Its antigen is unidentified. The sequence was collected from an adult who was a healthcare worker with PCR-confirmed SARS-CoV-2 infection or an uninfected control (not recorded which). The sequenced sample was whole blood.

The CDR3 nucleotides are TGCGCCAGCAGCCAAGCGCAGAAAACTGAAGCTTTCTTT. It codes for CASSQAQKTEAFF. The rearrangement uses TRBV4-1 and TRBJ1-1; D is ambiguous. Germline CDR1 is MGHRA and CDR2 is YSYEKL. This CDR3 contains 13 residues. Trimming removed 1 base from V and 5 bases from J, with 8 bases in between.